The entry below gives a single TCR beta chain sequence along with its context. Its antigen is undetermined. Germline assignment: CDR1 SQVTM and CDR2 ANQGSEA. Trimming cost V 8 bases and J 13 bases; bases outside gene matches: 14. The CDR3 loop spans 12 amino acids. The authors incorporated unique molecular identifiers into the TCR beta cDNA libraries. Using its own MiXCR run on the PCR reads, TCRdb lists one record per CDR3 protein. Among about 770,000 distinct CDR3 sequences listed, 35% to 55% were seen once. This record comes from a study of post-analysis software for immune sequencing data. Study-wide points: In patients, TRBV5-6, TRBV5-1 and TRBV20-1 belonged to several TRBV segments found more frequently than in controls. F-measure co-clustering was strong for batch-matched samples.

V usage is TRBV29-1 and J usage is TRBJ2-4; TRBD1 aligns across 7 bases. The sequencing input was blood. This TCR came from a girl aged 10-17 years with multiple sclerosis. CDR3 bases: TGCAGCATAGAAAGGGGGCGTGGAGAGCAGTACTTC. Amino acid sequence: CSIERGRGEQYF.